This T cell receptor beta chain appears in the sequencing data of a study of blood T cell repertoires in COVID-19. Study details: Acute and convalescent COVID-19 samples came from the United States, Italy and Spain.

The CDR3 has 15 amino acids. Germline loops: CDR1 SGHNT, CDR2 YYREEE (reference sequence). V dropped 3 bases and J dropped 4 bases, with 16 bases sitting between them. Libraries were prepared by immunoSEQ multiplex PCR; TCRdb keeps only in-frame clonotypes and omits some of them. The sample carries some 55,000 clones, roughly 90% recorded once. The sample comprised peripheral blood. The V gene is TRBV5-4, the J gene TRBJ2-5, with D possibly being TRBD2 (6 bases). The sequence derives from a human donor in a cohort sampled during active COVID-19. Here the CDR3 DNA reads TGTGCCAGCAGCTGGGAAGGGGTGGAGGGAGAGACCCAGTACTTC. Protein product: CASSWEGVEGETQYF.